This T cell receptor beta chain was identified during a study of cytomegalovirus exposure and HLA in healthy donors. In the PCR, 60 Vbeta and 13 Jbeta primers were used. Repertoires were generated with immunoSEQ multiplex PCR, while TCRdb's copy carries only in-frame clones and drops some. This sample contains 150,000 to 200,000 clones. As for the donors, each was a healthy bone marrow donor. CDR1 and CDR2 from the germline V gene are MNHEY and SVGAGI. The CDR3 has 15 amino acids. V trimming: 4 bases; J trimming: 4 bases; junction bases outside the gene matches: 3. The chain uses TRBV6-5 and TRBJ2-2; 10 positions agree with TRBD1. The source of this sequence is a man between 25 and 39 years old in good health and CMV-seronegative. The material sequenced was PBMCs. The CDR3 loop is CASSLGQGSTGELFF. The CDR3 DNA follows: TGTGCCAGCAGTTTGGGACAGGGGAGCACCGGGGAGCTGTTTTTT.